This TCR beta chain appears in the sequencing data of a study of T cells in Graves' hyperthyroidism and ophthalmopathy. The germline gives CDR1 MDHEN, CDR2 SYDVKM. Trimming cost V 8 bases and J 0 bases, with 11 bases left between them. CDR3 length: 14 amino acids. This clonotype was detected ten times or more. Regions amplified from RNA transcripts were the TCR beta CDR3 regions. HTBI primers were employed in a first-round RT-PCR of the TCR CDR3. TCRdb called the multiplex PCR reads again in MiXCR, with one record for every CDR3 protein. The sample includes about 420,000 distinct CDR3 sequences, roughly an eighth of them seen just once.

Specimen: blood. The source of this sequence is a woman between 18 and 29 years old with Graves' hyperthyroidism. The chain couples TRBV28 to TRBJ2-1; D may be TRBD1 (5 bases). CDR3 residues: CASRRQNSYNEQFF. CDR3 DNA: TGTGCCAGCCGCAGACAGAACTCCTACAATGAGCAGTTCTTC.